The rows below give T cell receptor beta chains drawn from one sample of a study of OX40 agonist ivuxolimab in advanced cancers. Some clones are missing from TCRdb's copy, which holds only in-frame ones; the method was immunoSEQ multiplex PCR. The sample has tens of thousands of clones; about 90% are singletons. This specimen consisted of CD4+ or CD8+ T cells sorted from blood, obtained in a trial of the OX40 agonist ivuxolimab. The receptors originated from an adult with an advanced solid tumor such as melanoma, head and neck, liver or kidney cancer. CDR3s include the opening cysteine and the closing phenylalanine or tryptophan. D genes are given only for firm matches. Only some rows state a clone size, as once, few, many or a class for expanded clones.

size	V	J	D	DNA	CDR3
-	TRBV5-1	TRBJ1-1	-	TGCGCCAGCAGCTCTGGAGACTATAACACTGAAGCTTTCTTT	CASSSGDYNTEAFF
-	TRBV30	TRBJ1-6	-	TGTGCCTGGAGCCGCTTGGGCAACCTGGGGAGCTCCTATAATTCACCCCTCCACTTT	CAWSRLGNLGSSYNSPLHF
-	TRBV19	TRBJ2-2	TRBD2	TGTGCCAGTAGTATAGAAAGGGGACTAAGTTTTTGGGACACCGGGGAGCTGTTTTTT	CASSIERGLSFWDTGELFF
-	TRBV2	TRBJ1-1	TRBD1	TGTGCCAGCAGTGAAGAAGGGCGGAGGGGGCCTGAAGCTTTCTTT	CASSEEGRRGPEAFF
-	TRBV18	TRBJ2-3	TRBD1	TGTGCCAGCTCACCGACGGGGACAGCCGCTAGCACAGATACGCAGTATTTT	CASSPTGTAASTDTQYF
-	TRBV13	TRBJ2-7	-	TGTGCCAGCAGCTTCGCAGGGTCCTACGAGCAGTACTTC	CASSFAGSYEQYF
-	TRBV28	TRBJ1-2	-	TGTGCCAGCAGTTTATGGGTTGGAGGCTATGGCTACACCTTC	CASSLWVGGYGYTF
-	TRBV7-6	TRBJ1-3	TRBD1	TGTGCCAGCAGCTTAACGGACAGGGACAACGGAAACACCATATATTTT	CASSLTDRDNGNTIYF
-	TRBV5-1	TRBJ2-7	-	TGCGCCAGCAGCCTAACCTCGGGCATCATGTCCTACGAGCAGTACTTC	CASSLTSGIMSYEQYF
-	TRBV18	TRBJ1-4	-	TGTGCCAGCTCACCATCCCCTCCAGCCGGCCCTAATGAAAAACTGTTTTTT	CASSPSPPAGPNEKLFF
-	TRBV9	TRBJ2-7	-	TGTGCCAGCAGCGTAGATAAGACCGAGAGCTCCTACGAGCAGTACTTC	CASSVDKTESSYEQYF
-	TRBV6-1	TRBJ2-7	-	TGTGCCAGCAGTGCCATTGATGGCCCTCACTACGAGCAGTACTTC	CASSAIDGPHYEQYF
-	TRBV18	TRBJ2-3	TRBD2	TGTGCCAGCTCACCCAGGCCCGGCGGGAGTAGGGGTACGCAGTATTTT	CASSPRPGGSRGTQYF
-	TRBV14	TRBJ1-1	-	TGTGCCAGCAGCCGGGAGGGGTACACTGAAGCTTTCTTT	CASSREGYTEAFF
-	TRBV6-1	TRBJ1-5	-	TGTGCCAGCAGGGAGTCGCTAAATCAGCCCCAGCATTTT	CASRESLNQPQHF
-	TRBV5-4	TRBJ2-3	-	TGTGCCAGCAGCTTCGATGGACAACGCACAGATACGCAGTATTTT	CASSFDGQRTDTQYF
-	TRBV4-1	TRBJ2-7	TRBD2	TGCGCCAGCAGCCAAGTCCCCGGGACTAGCGCCGACTACGAGCAGTACTTC	CASSQVPGTSADYEQYF
-	TRBV15	TRBJ1-2	-	TGTGCCACCAGCAGAGATACGCCAGGGGCGCAGGGGTCAGATGGCTACACCTTC	CATSRDTPGAQGSDGYTF
-	TRBV10-3	TRBJ1-6	-	TGTGCCATCAGTGAGACCACAGGGAGTTCACCCCTCCACTTT	CAISETTGSSPLHF
-	TRBV18	TRBJ1-1	-	TGTGCCAGCTCACCCATTTCCCGGGACATTATGAACACTGAAGCTTTCTTT	CASSPISRDIMNTEAFF
-	TRBV30	TRBJ1-1	-	TGTGCCTGGAGTGGGGGGGGGAACACTGAAGCTTTCTTT	CAWSGGGNTEAFF
-	TRBV18	TRBJ1-1	-	TGTGCCAGCTCAGCCTCCATGAACACTGAAGCTTTCTTT	CASSASMNTEAFF
-	TRBV18	TRBJ2-7	TRBD2	TGTGCCAGCTCACTACTAGCGGGAGCGACCTACGAGCAGTACTTC	CASSLLAGATYEQYF
-	TRBV6-5	TRBJ1-2	-	TGTGCCAGCAGTTCAACCACTACAGTGTATGGCTACACCTTC	CASSSTTTVYGYTF
few	TRBV19	TRBJ1-6	TRBD1	TGTGCCAGTAGTCCCCGGGACAGGGACAATTCACCCCTCCACTTT	CASSPRDRDNSPLHF
-	TRBV11-2	TRBJ2-2	-	TGTGCCTCCCTAGGCATCCGGAACACCGGGGAGCTGTTTTTT	CASLGIRNTGELFF
few	TRBV18	TRBJ1-2	-	TGTGCCAGCTCAAGGACAGATGGCTACACCTTC	CASSRTDGYTF
-	TRBV5-3	TRBJ1-3	TRBD1	TGTGCCAGAAGCTGGGGACAGGATTATGGAAACACCATATATTTT	CARSWGQDYGNTIYF
-	TRBV4-1	TRBJ1-3	-	TGCGCCAGCAGCCAAGCGACGGGGGAGGCAGGTGGAAACACCATATATTTT	CASSQATGEAGGNTIYF
-	TRBV14	TRBJ1-1	-	TGTGCCAGCAGCCAACTGGGAGGGACACGGGGGTTGAACACTGAAGCTTTCTTT	CASSQLGGTRGLNTEAFF
-	TRBV18	TRBJ2-7	TRBD1	TGTGCCAGCTCCTCCGGGACAGGGGGCTACGAGCAGTACTTC	CASSSGTGGYEQYF
-	TRBV5-4	TRBJ1-2	-	TGTGCCAGCAGCTATGGACAGAACTATGGCTACACCTTC	CASSYGQNYGYTF
-	TRBV30	TRBJ1-2	TRBD1	TGTGCCTGGAGTGTAACCCCCTTCCTAGTCCGGACAGGGGGTGGCTACACCTTC	CAWSVTPFLVRTGGGYTF
-	TRBV9	TRBJ1-1	-	TGTGCCAGCAGCCCCCGACGGGTGGACACTGAAGCTTTCTTT	CASSPRRVDTEAFF
-	TRBV13	TRBJ2-5	TRBD2	TGTGCCAGCAGCTTATATGCTAGCGGGGGGCAAGAGACCCAGTACTTC	CASSLYASGGQETQYF
-	TRBV27	TRBJ1-2	-	TGTGCCAGCAGTTTATCGAGAAGAAGTAGGAACTATGGCTACACCTTC	CASSLSRRSRNYGYTF
-	TRBV7-9	TRBJ1-4	-	TGTGCCAGCAGCTCGGACAGATCCAATGAAAAACTGTTTTTT	CASSSDRSNEKLFF
-	TRBV4-2	TRBJ1-4	-	TGTGCCAGCAGCCAAGATCTACAGTATAATGAAAAACTGTTTTTT	CASSQDLQYNEKLFF
-	TRBV6-6	TRBJ1-5	-	TGTGCCAGCAGTAAAAATAGCAATCAGCCCCAGCATTTT	CASSKNSNQPQHF
-	TRBV6-5	TRBJ1-4	-	TGTGCCAGCAGCCGTGGACCGGCAACTAATGAAAAACTGTTTTTT	CASSRGPATNEKLFF
-	TRBV15	TRBJ2-3	-	TGTGCCACCCGCGCGGCGGGACTTTACACAGATACGCAGTATTTT	CATRAAGLYTDTQYF
-	TRBV7-8	TRBJ2-3	TRBD1	TGTGCCAGCAGCGCCCCAGGGGGATTTACAGATACGCAGTATTTT	CASSAPGGFTDTQYF
-	TRBV6-1	TRBJ2-7	-	TGTGCCAGCAGTGAATCAGGGGTGCAGTACTTC	CASSESGVQYF
once	TRBV7-2	TRBJ2-1	-	TGTGCCAGCAGGGACCGGAGCTACAATGAGCAGTTCTTC	CASRDRSYNEQFF
-	TRBV11-2	TRBJ2-1	TRBD2	TGTGCCAGCAGCTTCCAGCGGGGGCCTTACAATGAGCAGTTCTTC	CASSFQRGPYNEQFF
-	TRBV18	TRBJ2-3	TRBD2	TGTGCCAGCTCAGGGATCAGTGGACTAGCAGATACGCAGTATTTT	CASSGISGLADTQYF
-	TRBV2	TRBJ2-4	-	TGTGCCAGCAGGCCCGGGACGGAGGTGTACATTCAGTACTTC	CASRPGTEVYIQYF
-	TRBV7-2	TRBJ2-5	-	TGTGCCAGCAGCCTACCCGAGACCCAGTACTTC	CASSLPETQYF
-	TRBV12-2	TRBJ2-5	-	TGTGCAAGTCGCTCCACGGCGGGGGGGAGTGGGACCCAGTACTTC	CASRSTAGGSGTQYF
-	TRBV11-2	TRBJ1-4	-	TGTGCCAGCAGCTCCTGGGCTGAAGAGGGAGGAAAACTGTTTTTT	CASSSWAEEGGKLFF
-	TRBV4-1	TRBJ2-3	-	TGCGCCAGCAGCCAAGAAACCCAGGGTCGCACAGATACGCAGTATTTT	CASSQETQGRTDTQYF
-	TRBV5-1	TRBJ2-3	-	TGCGCCAGCAGCCAGACGGGAGATACGCAGTATTTT	CASSQTGDTQYF
-	TRBV6-1	TRBJ1-5	-	TGTGCCAGCAGTGAGGGTAGGGTGTGGGATCAGCCCCAGCATTTT	CASSEGRVWDQPQHF
-	TRBV11-2	TRBJ1-1	-	TGTGCCAGCAGCTTAGCGGGTGTCCGAAAAGCTTTCTTT	CASSLAGVRKAFF
-	TRBV7-2	TRBJ2-3	-	TGTGCCAGCAGCCCCCAGGGGCGTTCTAGCACAGATACGCAGTATTTT	CASSPQGRSSTDTQYF
-	TRBV2	TRBJ1-1	TRBD1	TGTGCCAGCTCCCCGGACAGGGTGAAGGACACTGAAGCTTTCTTT	CASSPDRVKDTEAFF